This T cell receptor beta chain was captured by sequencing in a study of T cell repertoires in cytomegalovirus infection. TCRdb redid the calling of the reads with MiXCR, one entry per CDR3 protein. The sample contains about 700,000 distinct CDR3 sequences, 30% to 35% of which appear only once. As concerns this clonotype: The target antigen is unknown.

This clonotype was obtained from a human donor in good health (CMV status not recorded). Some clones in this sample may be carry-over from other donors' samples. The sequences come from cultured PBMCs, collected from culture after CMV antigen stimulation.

DNA of the CDR3: TGTGCCAGCCAAAGGGGGGACTCCTTAGGAGAGCAGTTCTTC. This translates into CASQRGDSLGEQFF. V gene TRBV2 combines with J gene TRBJ2-1; either TRBD1 or TRBD2 may supply D (6 bases each). The germline V gene has CDR1 SNHLY and CDR2 FYNNEI. The CDR3 totals 14 residues. V was cut by 8 bases and J by 10 bases, with 21 bases left in between.